These 30 T cell receptor beta chains originate from one sample sequenced in a study of blood T cell repertoires in COVID-19. The repertoire was sequenced with immunoSEQ multiplex PCR; TCRdb's copy has only in-frame clones and lacks some. Here the sample spans about 220,000 clones, roughly nine tenths being singletons. Material: PBMCs or T cells enriched from blood (not recorded which). These receptors were taken from a young woman in a cohort exposed to, infected with or recovered from COVID-19 (not recorded which).

The chain has TRBV9 and TRBJ2-3, with D unresolved. Deletions cut 0 bases from V and 1 base from J, with 6 bases between. Looked up from germline, CDR1 is SGDLS and CDR2 is YYNGEE. The CDR3 runs to 14 residues. CDR3 in DNA: TGTGCCAGCAGCGTAGATGTCGGCACAGATACGCAGTATTTT. Encoded protein: CASSVDVGTDTQYF.

The J gene is TRBJ2-7, the V gene TRBV5-8, with TRBD2 as a possible D gene (5 bases). The V and J ends lost 2 bases and 4 bases respectively, with 16 bases between them. The CDR3 has 15 residues. CDR1 and CDR2 (germline): SGHTS, YDEGEE. The CDR3 DNA is TGTGCCAGCAGCTTCAGCACGGGATCAAGTTACGAGCAGTACTTC. Translating gives CASSFSTGSSYEQYF.

This clone showed up just once. The rearrangement links TRBV12-3 or TRBV12-4 to TRBJ1-1, with no clear D. Between the trimmed V and J ends, which lost 8 bases and 6 bases, there was a span of 16 bases. The CDR3 spans 13 residues. Written as DNA, the CDR3 is TGTGCCAGCTCCCCCGAAAGGAGCGCTGAAGCTTTCTTT. Its translation is CASSPERSAEAFF.

V and J are TRBV29-1 and TRBJ1-1; TRBD1 matches at 7 bases. The V segment lost 7 bases and the J segment 1 base; nucleotides outside the gene matches: 0. This CDR3 has 11 residues. Per the germline V gene, CDR1 is SQVTM and CDR2 is ANQGSEA. The chain's CDR3 is CSGQGNTEAFF. The CDR3 coding sequence is TGCAGCGGACAGGGGAACACTGAAGCTTTCTTT.

This sequence joins TRBV28 and TRBJ1-1, with D possibly TRBD1 on 5 matching bases. Germline V lookup: CDR1 MDHEN, CDR2 SYDVKM. Trimming took off 4 bases at V and 0 bases at J, with 15 bases between the two ends. The CDR3 extends over 16 amino acids. DNA of the CDR3: TGTGCCAGCAGTTCCACCCCGACAGCCGTGAACACTGAAGCTTTCTTT. Protein sequence: CASSSTPTAVNTEAFF.

This clone showed up just once. The V and J genes are TRBV4-2 and TRBJ2-7, with 10 positions matching TRBD2. The germline V gene encodes CDR1 LGHNA and CDR2 YNFKEQ. The CDR3 is 16 residues long. The V gene end was trimmed by 0 bases and the J gene end by 6 bases; junction bases not matched to a gene: 8. In DNA, the CDR3 is TGTGCCAGCAGCCAAGATATGGAGACTAGCGGGCGCGAGCAGTACTTC. This codes for CASSQDMETSGREQYF.

The chain uses TRBV3-1 (or the pseudogene TRBV3-2) and TRBJ1-6; the D gene is possibly TRBD1 (6 bases). V lost 1 base to trimming and J lost 8 bases, with 12 bases between them. The germline V gene has CDR1 LGHDT and CDR2 YNNKEL (reference sequence). CDR3 size: 15 residues. The DNA of the CDR3 is TGTGCCAGCAGCCAAGCAGGGGCAGGAGATTCACCCCTCCACTTT. It encodes CASSQAGAGDSPLHF.

The V gene is TRBV19, the J gene TRBJ1-5; possible D gene TRBD1, 5 bases. CDR1 and CDR2 from the germline V gene are LNHDA and SQIVND (reference sequence). The CDR3 contains 15 residues. Trimming stripped 6 bases from V and 0 bases from J, with 12 bases between. CDR3 bases: TGTGCCAGTAGCAACCCGACAGCTAGCAATCAGCCCCAGCATTTT. This sequence encodes CASSNPTASNQPQHF.

The rearrangement joins TRBV2 to TRBJ2-6; D remains ambiguous. Germline V gene data show CDR1 as SNHLY and CDR2 as FYNNEI. The ends were cut back, 5 bases at V and 0 bases at J, with 5 bases in the middle. This CDR3 contains 14 residues. The CDR3 reads CASSTGSGANVLTF. CDR3 sequence (DNA): TGTGCCAGCAGTACTGGCTCTGGGGCCAACGTCCTGACTTTC. The full variable domain, with the rest looked up from reference TRBV2 and TRBJ2-6, is EPEVTQTPSHQVTQMGQEVILRCVPISNHLYFYWYRQILGQKVEFLVSFYNNEISEKSEIFDDQFSVERPDGSNFTLKIRSTKLEDSAMYFCASSTGSGANVLTFGAGSRLTVL.

The V and J genes are TRBV3-1 (or the pseudogene TRBV3-2) and TRBJ1-5; the D gene is possibly TRBD1 (6 bases). Germline CDR1 and CDR2: LGHDT and YNNKEL (reference sequence). The V and J ends lost 1 base and 5 bases respectively, with 12 bases between them. The CDR3 is 15 residues long. In DNA form, the CDR3 reads TGTGCCAGCAGCCAAGGGGGGGGGCTCTATCAGCCCCAGCATTTT. Protein: CASSQGGGLYQPQHF.

This clone was counted once. V gene TRBV6-5 combines with J gene TRBJ2-5; D perhaps matches TRBD2 (5 bases). The CDR3 has 14 residues. The V end was cut by 5 bases, the J end by 4 bases, with 14 bases between. Germline CDR1 and CDR2: MNHEY and SVGAGI. CDR3 sequence: CASSLNDRGETQYF. In DNA, the CDR3 is TGTGCCAGCAGTCTCAATGACCGGGGAGAGACCCAGTACTTC.

V is TRBV24-1 and J is TRBJ1-5, with unresolved D. The germline V gene has CDR1 KGHDR and CDR2 SFDVKD. CDR3 length: 13 residues. V gave up 3 bases and J gave up 3 bases, with 5 bases separating them. CDR3 amino acids: CATSDPDNQPQHF. The CDR3 nucleotides read TGTGCCACCAGTGATCCAGACAATCAGCCCCAGCATTTT.

This rearrangement joins TRBV25-1 to TRBJ2-7; TRBD1 aligns across 10 bases. J gave up 3 bases and V 2 bases, and 4 bases lay outside the gene matches. CDR1 and CDR2 from the germline V gene are MGHDK and SYGVNS. The CDR3 runs 15 residues. The CDR3 coding sequence is TGTGCCAGCAGTGAACAGGGGACAGGGGTCTACGAGCAGTACTTC. The encoded protein is CASSEQGTGVYEQYF.

This clone has a single count. The chain recombines TRBV5-1 with TRBJ2-7; 8 bases match TRBD1. The germline CDR1 and CDR2 sequences are SGHRS and YFSETQ. Trimming at V came to 0 bases and at J to 0 bases, leaving 2 bases not matched to a gene. The CDR3 runs 15 residues. CDR3 in DNA: TGCGCCAGCAGCTTGGTGGGACAGGTCTCCTACGAGCAGTACTTC. As protein: CASSLVGQVSYEQYF. The full variable domain, in which reference TRBV5-1 and TRBJ2-7 provide the parts outside the CDR3, is KAGVTQTPRYLIKTRGQQVTLSCSPISGHRSVSWYQQTPGQGLQFLFEYFSETQRNKGNFPGRFSGRQFSNSRSEMNVSTLELGDSALYLCASSLVGQVSYEQYFGPGTRLTVT.

The chain joins TRBV9 to TRBJ1-2; possible D gene TRBD1, 5 bases. Trimming left V 0 bases short and J 2 bases short, with 8 bases between. Germline loops: CDR1 SGDLS, CDR2 YYNGEE. The CDR3 contains 14 residues. In DNA form, the CDR3 reads TGTGCCAGCAGCGTAGGCTCAGGGAACTATGGCTACACCTTC. Residues: CASSVGSGNYGYTF.

This chain links TRBV6-2 or TRBV6-3 with TRBJ2-5, with 11 nucleotides matching TRBD1. Germline CDR1 and CDR2: MNHEY and SVGEGT. This CDR3 is built from 15 residues. Trimming removed 5 bases from V and 1 base from J; junction bases left unmatched: 3. CDR3 sequence reads: CASSRTGGSQETQYF. CDR3 coding DNA: TGTGCCAGCAGTCGGACAGGGGGCTCCCAAGAGACCCAGTACTTC.

In nucleotides, the CDR3 is TGTGCCAGCAGTTTATCCCCTTTTCTTGAGCAGTTCTTC. Amino acid sequence: CASSLSPFLEQFF. This chain joins TRBV28 and TRBJ2-1; no definite D call. This CDR3 is 13 amino acids long. Germline V gene data show CDR1 as MDHEN and CDR2 as SYDVKM. V was shortened by 1 base and J by 9 bases, with 10 bases between the two germline ends.

The CDR3 coding sequence is TGTGCTAGTGGTTTGGTACTCAGGGGACGTCTCTATCAGCCCCAGCATTTT. This encodes CASGLVLRGRLYQPQHF. This sequence joins TRBV12-5 and TRBJ1-5; tentative D call: TRBD1 (6 bases). Per germline, CDR1 LGHNT and CDR2 FRNRAP. This CDR3 has 17 residues. V was cut by 0 bases and J by 5 bases, with 17 bases left in between.

This clone has only a few counts. The V gene is TRBV4-1, the J gene TRBJ1-4, with D unclear. This CDR3 spans 14 amino acids. CDR1 and CDR2 from the germline V gene are MGHRA and YSYEKL. The germline V and J ends were trimmed by 1 base and 0 bases, with 3 bases remaining between them. This chain's CDR3 is CASSQAATNEKLFF. The DNA of the CDR3 is TGCGCCAGCAGCCAAGCTGCAACTAATGAAAAACTGTTTTTT.

As to this clone: Other DNA sequences in the same sample also yield this CDR3. The chain is built from TRBV6-5 and TRBJ1-1; D not certain. Trimming left V 4 bases short and J 1 base short, with 7 bases between. The CDR3 contains 13 residues. Germline CDR1 MNHEY, CDR2 SVGAGI. In DNA form, the CDR3 reads TGTGCCAGCAGTTCACGGGAGAACACTGAAGCTTTCTTT. Protein: CASSSRENTEAFF.

This clone occurred a few times. The chain employs TRBV11-3 and TRBJ2-7, with D possibly matching TRBD2 (5 bases). The V end was cut by 0 bases, the J end by 2 bases, with 14 bases between. In germline, CDR1 is SGHNT, CDR2 YENEEA. This CDR3 has 16 residues. The CDR3 bases are TGTGCCAGCAGCTTAGAGAGAGGAGGCGGGCCCTACGAGCAGTACTTC. Its protein product is CASSLERGGGPYEQYF.

The chain links TRBV28 to TRBJ2-1, with a possible D match to TRBD2 (5 bases). Germline values: CDR1 MDHEN, CDR2 SYDVKM. Trimming took 3 bases from V and 5 from J, leaving 8 bases between them. The CDR3 has 13 amino acids. Here the CDR3 reads CASSFGGDNEQFF. CDR3 coding DNA: TGTGCCAGCAGTTTTGGAGGAGACAATGAGCAGTTCTTC. The complete variable domain, with remaining parts taken from reference TRBV28 and TRBJ2-1, reads DVKVTQSSRYLVKRTGEKVFLECVQDMDHENMFWYRQDPGLGLRLIYFSYDVKMKEKGDIPEGYSVSREKKERFSLILESASTNQTSMYLCASSFGGDNEQFFGPGTRLTVL.

The V call is TRBV4-1, the J call TRBJ2-1; D remains ambiguous. Germline CDR1 reads MGHRA; CDR2 reads YSYEKL. V was cut by 0 bases and J by 7 bases, with 13 bases left in between. This CDR3 region has 15 residues. DNA for the CDR3: TGCGCCAGCAGCCAAGATAGAATAGCTTCTAATGAGCAGTTCTTC. This gives the protein CASSQDRIASNEQFF.

The chain combines TRBV10-1 with TRBJ1-1; 10 bases fit TRBD1. The trim removed 10 bases at V and 11 bases at J, leaving 13 bases unmatched. The CDR3 spans 13 residues. Germline assignment: CDR1 WNHNN and CDR2 SYGVQD (reference sequence). The CDR3 sequence is CATQNSGTGAAFF. The CDR3 DNA follows: TGCGCCACCCAAAACTCCGGGACAGGGGCCGCTTTCTTT.

The rearrangement uses TRBV5-1 and TRBJ2-1; D is ambiguous. The germline V gene encodes CDR1 SGHRS and CDR2 YFSETQ. The CDR3 has 17 residues. Trimming cost V 4 bases and J 0 bases, with 17 bases left between them. CDR3 coding DNA: TGCGCCAGCAGCCCCACTACTACCCGGAGCTCCTACAATGAGCAGTTCTTC. Protein product: CASSPTTTRSSYNEQFF.

The chain joins TRBV5-1 to TRBJ1-2; 7 bases match TRBD1. Unmatched junction bases numbered 3, after V lost 1 base and J lost 6 bases. Germline loops: CDR1 SGHRS, CDR2 YFSETQ. The CDR3 contains 13 residues. CDR3: CASSLQGQDGYTF. CDR3 nucleotides: TGCGCCAGCAGCTTGCAAGGACAGGATGGCTACACCTTC.

This clone was counted once. Distinct nucleotide sequences in the sample also encode this CDR3. The chain combines TRBV9 with TRBJ1-5; D not certain. The CDR3 length is 16 residues. The V end was cut by 4 bases, the J end by 1 base, with 15 bases between. The germline V gene encodes CDR1 SGDLS and CDR2 YYNGEE. CDR3 DNA sequence: TGTGCCAGCAGCCCCGGGGTGGGCGCGAGCAATCAGCCCCAGCATTTT. Encoded protein: CASSPGVGASNQPQHF. Full variable domain (outside the CDR3, taken from reference TRBV9 and TRBJ1-5): DSGVTQTPKHLITATGQRVTLRCSPRSGDLSVYWYQQSLDQGLQFLIQYYNGEERAKGNILERFSAQQFPDLHSELNLSSLELGDSALYFCASSPGVGASNQPQHFGDGTRLSIL.

CDR3 sequence (DNA): TGTGCCAGTAGTGGGACAGGGGGCCATCAGCCCCAGCATTTT. It is translated as CASSGTGGHQPQHF. This chain connects TRBV19 to TRBJ1-5; 12 nucleotides align to TRBD1. CDR3 length equals 14 residues. CDR1 is LNHDA, CDR2 SQIVND, per germline (reference sequence). The V gene end was trimmed by 5 bases and the J gene end by 5 bases; junction bases not matched to a gene: 1. The variable domain in full, with the rest retrieved from reference TRBV19 and TRBJ1-5, is DGGITQSPKYLFRKEGQNVTLSCEQNLNHDAMYWYRQDPGQGLRLIYYSQIVNDFQKGDIAEGYSVSREKKESFPLTVTSAQKNPTAFYLCASSGTGGHQPQHFGDGTRLSIL.

The DNA for the CDR3 is TGTGCCAGCAGCGTTCTAGCCGGATCCCCCGGGGAGCTGTTTTTT. Translating it yields CASSVLAGSPGELFF. The chain couples TRBV9 to TRBJ2-2; D perhaps matches TRBD2 (5 bases). The V end was cut by 2 bases, the J end by 6 bases, with 14 bases between. This CDR3 is 15 amino acids long. Per germline, CDR1 SGDLS and CDR2 YYNGEE.

The genes are TRBV18 and TRBJ1-2; D is perhaps TRBD1 (5 bases). Germline loops: CDR1 KGHSH, CDR2 LQKENI. CDR3 length: 14 amino acids. The V and J ends lost 0 bases and 4 bases respectively, with 9 bases between them. CDR3 in amino acids: CASSPPQGFYGYTF. CDR3 bases: TGTGCCAGCTCACCACCTCAGGGATTCTATGGCTACACCTTC.